Presented here are 13 T cell receptor beta chains from one specimen sequenced in a study of T cell changes during pregnancy in multiple sclerosis. This table comes from immunoSEQ multiplex PCR, and its TCRdb copy is limited to in-frame clones, with some not included. The sample has 15,000 to 20,000 clones, 89% seen once. The specimen comprised CD8+ T cells from peripheral blood mononuclear cells, sampled in the second trimester of pregnancy. The receptors stem from a female donor in good health, enrolled as a control in a pregnancy study.

The gene calls are TRBV7-9 and TRBJ2-1; no clear D. Germline CDR1 SEHNR, CDR2 FQNEAQ (reference sequence). CDR3 size: 14 residues. V was trimmed by 1 base and J by 0 bases, leaving 4 bases between them. CDR3 loop: CASSLGSSYNEQFF. The CDR3 nucleotides are TGTGCCAGCAGCTTAGGTAGCTCCTACAATGAGCAGTTCTTC.

The chain is built from TRBV4-1 and TRBJ2-7; unclear D gene. V dropped 1 base and J dropped 6 bases, with 10 bases sitting between them. The CDR3 covers 13 residues. CDR1 and CDR2 from the germline V gene are MGHRA and YSYEKL. The CDR3 is CASSQVAVPEQYF. The CDR3 DNA follows: TGCGCCAGCAGCCAAGTTGCGGTTCCCGAGCAGTACTTC.

V gene TRBV28 combines with J gene TRBJ1-1; 8 bases align to TRBD1. Germline CDR1 MDHEN, CDR2 SYDVKM. J was trimmed by 2 bases and V by 3 bases; bases with no gene match: 2. This CDR3 has 14 residues. CDR3 nucleotides: TGTGCCAGCAGTTTGCAGGGGGCCAACACTGAAGCTTTCTTT. It translates to CASSLQGANTEAFF.

The chain recombines TRBV28 with TRBJ2-7; 11 nucleotides line up with TRBD1. V gave up 6 bases and J gave up 7 bases; unmatched junction bases: 8. The CDR3 spans 14 residues. Germline assignment: CDR1 MDHEN and CDR2 SYDVKM. DNA of the CDR3: TGTGCCAGCAGGCGGGACAGGGGGAGGAGGGAGCAGTACTTC. It codes for CASRRDRGRREQYF.

The V call is TRBV6-6, the J call TRBJ2-7; D gene unclear. CDR1 and CDR2 (germline): MNHNY, SVGAGI (reference sequence). This CDR3 comprises 13 residues. Deletions cut 2 bases from V and 1 base from J, with 6 bases between. The CDR3 loop is CASSYHRSYEQYF. The CDR3 DNA is TGTGCCAGCAGTTACCACAGATCCTACGAGCAGTACTTC.

The J gene is TRBJ2-3, the V gene TRBV27; the match to TRBD2 covers 11 bases. CDR1 is MNHEY and CDR2 is SMNVEV in the germline V gene (reference sequence). The V segment lost 3 bases and the J segment 6 bases; nucleotides outside the gene matches: 8. The CDR3 spans 16 residues. In nucleotides, the CDR3 is TGTGCCAGCAGTTTCCCGCTAGCGGGAGGCCCCGATACGCAGTATTTT. Translation: CASSFPLAGGPDTQYF.

This clone was detected a few times. The J gene is TRBJ1-1, the V gene TRBV16, with D unclear. The CDR3 has 15 amino acids. The ends were cut back, 3 bases at V and 1 base at J, with 12 bases in the middle. Germline CDR1 KGHSY, CDR2 FQNENV. CDR3 DNA: TGTGCCAGCAGCCAGTTAGAGCTTGGGAACACTGAAGCTTTCTTT. Protein product: CASSQLELGNTEAFF.

The V and J genes are TRBV4-2 and TRBJ2-7; 10 bases match TRBD2. Trimming cost V 0 bases and J 6 bases; bases outside gene matches: 8. CDR1 and CDR2 from the germline V gene are LGHNA and YNFKEQ. The CDR3 is 16 residues long. DNA of the CDR3: TGTGCCAGCAGCCAAGAATCAGCGGGAGGGCCCGGCGAGCAGTACTTC. It specifies CASSQESAGGPGEQYF.

The V and J genes are TRBV7-2 and TRBJ2-5, with D hard to call. Between the trimmed V and J ends, which lost 5 bases and 2 bases, there was a span of 18 bases. This CDR3 has 16 amino acids. The germline V gene has CDR1 SGHTA and CDR2 FQGNSA. CDR3 protein: CASSIETPRLQETQYF. CDR3 nucleotide sequence: TGTGCCAGCAGCATAGAGACTCCCCGCCTACAAGAGACCCAGTACTTC.

J is TRBJ2-3 and V is TRBV19; D is perhaps TRBD1 (6 bases). The CDR3 contains 17 residues. V was pared by 6 bases and J by 0 bases, with 19 bases between. Germline V gene sequence: CDR1 LNHDA, CDR2 SQIVND (reference sequence). The chain's CDR3 is CASSPQGRLVSTDTQYF. CDR3 DNA sequence: TGTGCCAGTAGCCCACAGGGACGGCTAGTTAGCACAGATACGCAGTATTTT.

J is TRBJ2-3 and V is TRBV30; possible D gene TRBD1, 6 bases. CDR1 is GTSNPN, CDR2 SVGIG, per germline (reference sequence). The CDR3 consists of 15 residues. V lost 4 bases, J lost 4 bases, and 18 bases lay in between. CDR3 bases: TGTGCCTGGACCTACCGGGACACAAGGGCAGATACGCAGTATTTT. Translation gives CAWTYRDTRADTQYF.

This clone is deemed medium-sized. The J gene is TRBJ2-7, the V gene TRBV7-9, with a weak D call TRBD1 (5 bases). V was shortened by 6 bases and J by 2 bases, with 11 bases between the two germline ends. Germline lookup yields CDR1 SEHNR and CDR2 FQNEAQ (reference sequence). The CDR3 loop spans 13 amino acids. CDR3 region: CASRDTLTYEQYF. The CDR3 DNA sequence: TGTGCCAGCAGGGACACTCTAACCTACGAGCAGTACTTC. Based on the CDR3 plus reference TRBV7-9 and TRBJ2-7, the full variable domain is DTGVSQNPRHKITKRGQNVTFRCDPISEHNRLYWYRQTLGQGPEFLTYFQNEAQLEKSRLLSDRFSAERPKGSFSTLEIQRTEQGDSAMYLCASRDTLTYEQYFGPGTRLTVT.

The chain recombines TRBV4-1 with TRBJ1-4; a weak D match, TRBD1 (5 bases). Germline V gene lookup returns CDR1 MGHRA and CDR2 YSYEKL. The CDR3 extends over 14 amino acids. The V end lost 4 bases, the J end lost 11 bases, and 17 bases lay between the germline ends. The CDR3 nucleotides are TGCGCCAGCAGCCCATATCGGGGGGACGGCAAACTGTTTTTT. Protein sequence: CASSPYRGDGKLFF.